Shown below are 9 T cell receptor beta chains from a single sample sequenced in a study of early T cells in non-severe SARS-CoV-2 infection. TCRdb re-analysed the 5' RACE reads in MiXCR, keeping a single row per CDR3 protein. The profile covers some 78,000 distinct CDR3 sequences, with approximately 13% appearing a single time and roughly 6% taken by the ten largest. Sequencing used whole blood. These receptors were obtained from an adult who was a healthcare worker with PCR-confirmed SARS-CoV-2 infection or an uninfected control (not recorded which).

The chain couples TRBV28 to TRBJ2-2, with 9 bases that match TRBD2. The J segment lost 4 bases and the V segment lost 7 bases, leaving 4 bases of the junction unmatched. The CDR3 runs 14 residues. Germline CDR1 and CDR2: MDHEN and SYDVKM. Written as DNA, the CDR3 is TGTGCCAGCACTGCGGGAGGGACCACCGGGGAGCTGTTTTTT. Its protein is CASTAGGTTGELFF.

This clonotype was counted a few times. This chain links TRBV3-1 with TRBJ2-3; 8 nucleotides align to TRBD1. V lost 1 base and J lost 4; bases outside the gene matches: 1. The CDR3 contains 14 residues. Germline V gives CDR1 LGHDT, CDR2 YNNKEL (reference sequence). CDR3 sequence reads: CASSQAGGADTQYF. CDR3 nucleotides: TGTGCCAGCAGCCAAGCAGGGGGCGCAGATACGCAGTATTTT.

At least ten counts were recorded for this clonotype. This chain's CDR3 is CASSQEAGLRSSPLHF. DNA for the CDR3: TGTGCCAGCAGCCAAGAGGCGGGACTGCGGAGTTCACCCCTCCACTTT. The V gene is TRBV14, the J gene TRBJ1-6; D might be TRBD1 (5 bases). Trimming cost V 0 bases and J 9 bases, with 15 bases left between them. The CDR3 runs to 16 residues. CDR1 and CDR2 from the germline V gene are SGHDN and FVKESK.

The V call is TRBV27, the J call TRBJ2-6; D may be TRBD1 (5 bases). With 4 bases removed from V and 4 bases from J, the gap between germline ends came to 11 bases. The CDR3 spans 15 residues. Germline-derived CDR1 and CDR2 are MNHEY and SMNVEV (reference sequence). The CDR3 DNA sequence: TGTGCCAGCAGTTCGCCCAACAGGGGGGCCAACGTCCTGACTTTC. Translating it yields CASSSPNRGANVLTF.

This clonotype was observed a handful of times. J is TRBJ2-2 and V is TRBV28; TRBD1 might be the D (6 bases). The CDR3 consists of 16 residues. Germline-derived CDR1 and CDR2 are MDHEN and SYDVKM. V was cut by 6 bases and J by 3 bases, with 17 bases left in between. CDR3 region: CASRDRDTHYTGELFF. Written as DNA, the CDR3 is TGTGCCAGCAGAGACCGGGACACTCACTACACCGGGGAGCTGTTTTTT.

This clonotype was seen a few times. The chain recombines TRBV7-9 with TRBJ2-3; 10 nucleotides line up with TRBD2. Per the germline V gene, CDR1 is SEHNR and CDR2 is FQNEAQ (reference sequence). The CDR3 length is 15 residues. Germline trimming cut 0 bases from V and 6 bases from J; bases unmatched to any gene: 3. The chain's CDR3 is CASSLASGGPDTQYF. The CDR3 DNA follows: TGTGCCAGCAGCTTAGCTAGCGGGGGGCCGGATACGCAGTATTTT.

The chain recombines TRBV2 with TRBJ2-5; D gene unclear. The ends were cut back, 6 bases at V and 3 bases at J, with 14 bases in the middle. Germline CDR1 is SNHLY and CDR2 is FYNNEI. CDR3 length: 14 residues. DNA for the CDR3: TGTGCCAGCAGCTTGAGGACGACCGAAGAGACCCAGTACTTC. Amino acid sequence: CASSLRTTEETQYF.

This clonotype was seen more than once but under ten times. The CDR3 loop reads CSARQGAYEQYF. DNA for the CDR3: TGCAGTGCTAGACAGGGTGCCTACGAGCAGTACTTC. V usage is TRBV20-1 and J usage is TRBJ2-7; the D gene is possibly TRBD1 (5 bases). With 2 bases removed from V and 2 bases from J, the gap between germline ends came to 7 bases. CDR1 and CDR2 (germline): DFQATT, SNEGSKA (reference sequence). This CDR3 has 12 residues.

This clonotype was observed at least ten times. The rearrangement uses TRBV7-2 and TRBJ2-7; TRBD2 might be the D (6 bases). Germline-derived CDR1 and CDR2 are SGHTA and FQGNSA. V lost 7 bases and J 7 bases, leaving 17 bases between the germline ends. CDR3 length: 13 amino acids. The CDR3 protein is CASIFSGPGEQYF. CDR3 coding DNA: TGTGCCAGCATCTTTAGCGGCCCGGGGGAGCAGTACTTC.